There are many counts of the clone carrying this T cell receptor beta chain. The sample belongs to a study of neurological immune-mediated disorders. The CDR3 contains 14 residues. Germline CDR1 and CDR2: LGHNA and YSLEER. V was trimmed by 0 bases and J by 6 bases, leaving 10 bases between them. TCRdb called the 5' RACE reads again in MiXCR, with one record for every CDR3 protein. The table has 45,000 or so distinct CDR3 sequences, about 6% seen once; the top ten hold 0.57%. This TCR derives from a woman in her 40s in good health. The sequenced material came from CD4+ T cells from blood. This chain connects TRBV4-3 to TRBJ2-3, with D perhaps matching TRBD1 or TRBD2 (5 bases each). CDR3 bases: TGCGCCAGCAGCCAAGAAGGCTGGGGGGATACGCAGTATTTT. Encoded protein: CASSQEGWGDTQYF.